A single sample gave rise to the 11 T cell receptor beta chains below, sequenced in a study of Ad26.COV2.S vaccination and SARS-CoV-2 variants. As to treatment: some 20 received Ad26.COV2.S at low or high dose, single or two shots; roughly five received placebo; per-sample allocation not given. After the first vaccine or placebo injection, samples were drawn on day 63. Clones were read by immunoSEQ multiplex PCR, and TCRdb kept only the in-frame ones, dropping some. The sample comprises roughly 410,000 clones, around four fifths of which are singletons, and approximately 7.8% rests with the top ten. The material was peripheral blood, obtained in a trial of Ad26.COV2.S vaccine versus placebo. These receptors came from a person aged 18-65 years who received the Ad26.COV2.S COVID-19 vaccine or a placebo.

This chain connects TRBV9 to TRBJ2-3; D is uncertain. The CDR3 covers 14 residues. The germline V and J ends were trimmed by 6 bases and 2 bases, with 13 bases remaining between them. Germline CDR1 and CDR2: SGDLS and YYNGEE. CDR3 in DNA: TGTGCCAGCAACCCATCTAGATACACAGATACGCAGTATTTT. It specifies CASNPSRYTDTQYF. Full variable domain (remainder filled in from reference TRBV9 and TRBJ2-3): DSGVTQTPKHLITATGQRVTLRCSPRSGDLSVYWYQQSLDQGLQFLIQYYNGEERAKGNILERFSAQQFPDLHSELNLSSLELGDSALYFCASNPSRYTDTQYFGPGTRLTVL.

The chain recombines TRBV6-2 or TRBV6-3 with TRBJ2-3; 12 bases agree with TRBD2. V was pared by 5 bases and J by 0 bases, with 6 bases of the junction left unmatched. Germline CDR1 MNHEY, CDR2 SVGEGT. This CDR3 contains 17 residues. The CDR3 here is CASSDVGLAGSTDTQYF. DNA of the CDR3: TGTGCCAGCAGTGACGTAGGACTAGCGGGGAGCACAGATACGCAGTATTTT.

The V gene is TRBV30, the J gene TRBJ1-3, with a possible D match to TRBD1 (5 bases). V lost 7 bases to trimming and J lost 9 bases, with 13 bases between them. This CDR3 spans 11 amino acids. Germline V gene lookup returns CDR1 GTSNPN and CDR2 SVGIG (reference sequence). CDR3: CAYIPGGTIYF. CDR3 nucleotide sequence: TGTGCCTACATCCCGGGGGGCACCATATATTTT.

Notes on this clone: This specimen includes other DNA sequences encoding the same CDR3. V gene TRBV7-9 combines with J gene TRBJ1-1; D gene unclear. Germline lookup yields CDR1 SEHNR and CDR2 FQNEAQ (reference sequence). The germline V and J ends were trimmed by 0 bases and 1 base, with 6 bases remaining between them. CDR3 length equals 14 residues. CDR3 sequence (DNA): TGTGCCAGCAGCTTAGCTGGCCGGAACACTGAAGCTTTCTTT. This gives the protein CASSLAGRNTEAFF. The full variable domain, in which reference TRBV7-9 and TRBJ1-1 provide the parts outside the CDR3, is DTGVSQNPRHKITKRGQNVTFRCDPISEHNRLYWYRQTLGQGPEFLTYFQNEAQLEKSRLLSDRFSAERPKGSFSTLEIQRTEQGDSAMYLCASSLAGRNTEAFFGQGTRLTVV.

The chain employs TRBV23-1 and TRBJ2-7; 10 bases map to TRBD1. TRBV23-1 is known as an ORF, though its function is uncertain. The CDR3 is 16 residues long. J lost 3 bases, V lost 2 bases, and 7 bases had no gene match. The CDR3 DNA sequence: TGCGCCAGCAGTCAACCTTGGGGGACAGGGGACTACGAGCAGTACTTC. Its translation is CASSQPWGTGDYEQYF.

CDR3 coding DNA: TGTGCCAGCAGCTTAATAAACAGGGAGGTTGCAAACTATGGCTACACCTTC. This encodes CASSLINREVANYGYTF. The chain joins TRBV7-8 to TRBJ1-2; D possibly corresponds to TRBD1 (6 bases). V lost 2 bases and J 2 bases, leaving 18 bases between the germline ends. This CDR3 has 17 residues. Germline V gene sequence: CDR1 SGHVS, CDR2 FQNEAQ.

This clone was seen only a few times. This sequence joins TRBV15 and TRBJ1-4; possibly TRBD1 for D (6 bases). The CDR3 sequence is 13 residues long. The V gene lost 3 bases and the J gene lost 7 bases, with 9 bases spanning the gap. Germline V lookup: CDR1 LNHNV, CDR2 YYDKDF (reference sequence). The DNA for the CDR3 is TGTGCCACCAGCAGGGCCAGGGGTGAAAAACTGTTTTTT. Translation: CATSRARGEKLFF.

The chain employs TRBV9 and TRBJ1-4, with 9 bases aligning to TRBD1. CDR1 is SGDLS, CDR2 YYNGEE, per germline. The CDR3 is 15 amino acids. The J segment lost 8 bases and the V segment lost 3 bases, leaving 8 bases of the junction unmatched. CDR3: CASSAGTGLSEKLFF. The CDR3, as DNA: TGTGCCAGCAGCGCGGGGACAGGGCTTTCAGAAAAACTGTTTTTT.

The V call is TRBV10-1, the J call TRBJ2-3; TRBD1 or TRBD2 may be the D gene (5 bases each). V gave up 6 bases and J gave up 0 bases, with 10 bases separating them. This CDR3 comprises 14 residues. Germline lookup yields CDR1 WNHNN and CDR2 SYGVQD (reference sequence). The CDR3 bases are TGCGCCAGCAGCCGGGACGTCAGCACAGATACGCAGTATTTT. It yields the protein CASSRDVSTDTQYF.

The chain carries TRBV30 and TRBJ2-7, with 8 positions matching TRBD1. The CDR3 is 12 residues long. Per the germline V gene, CDR1 is GTSNPN and CDR2 is SVGIG (reference sequence). V shed 6 bases, J shed 6 bases, and the junction held 7 bases outside the gene matches. The CDR3 nucleotides are TGTGCCTGCAGCAGGGGGCCCAGCGAGCAGTACTTC. It is translated as CACSRGPSEQYF.

The V call is TRBV18, the J call TRBJ1-2; 8 nucleotides align to TRBD1. V lost 5 bases and J lost 4; bases outside the gene matches: 12. CDR1 is KGHSH and CDR2 is LQKENI in the germline V gene. CDR3 length equals 16 residues. The CDR3 loop reads CASSAGTGDLIYGYTF. In nucleotides, the CDR3 is TGTGCCAGCTCAGCTGGGACAGGTGATTTAATCTATGGCTACACCTTC.